This is a list of T cell receptor beta chains from one sample in a study of control samples from healthy donors and cancer patients. Profiling relied on immunoSEQ multiplex PCR, and the TCRdb table lists in-frame clones only, not all of them. Among around 190,000 clones listed, 90% to 95% were seen once. What was sequenced was blood. The receptors derive from a man younger than 40 in good health. CDR3s include the opening cysteine and the closing phenylalanine or tryptophan. The D gene is left open where the match is weak. Only some rows state a clone size, as once, few, many or a class for expanded clones.

>TRBD2|TRBJ2-3|TRBV6-4|-
TGTGCCAGCAGTGACCGTCTGGGAGCGGGGGGATTAGATACGCAGTATTTT
CASSDRLGAGGLDTQYF
>TRBD2|TRBJ2-5|TRBV12-3/TRBV12-4|-
TGTGCCAGCAGTGGGACCGGGGGGGAGACCCAGTACTTC
CASSGTGGETQYF
>TRBD1|TRBJ1-4|TRBV6-2/TRBV6-3|once
TGTGCCAGCAGCCCACCGACAGGGGCAGGGGAAAAACTGTTTTTT
CASSPPTGAGEKLFF
>-|TRBJ1-1|TRBV30|-
TGTGCCTGGAGGCCCAGATTTGAAGCTTTCTTT
CAWRPRFEAFF
>TRBD1|TRBJ1-2|TRBV6-2/TRBV6-3|-
TGTGCCAGCAGTTCCTTCGCTGGCAGGGGGTATGGCTACACCTTC
CASSSFAGRGYGYTF
>-|TRBJ2-1|TRBV7-8|-
TGTGCCAGCAGCGGGGGACGTTACAATGAGCAGTTCTTC
CASSGGRYNEQFF
>TRBD1|TRBJ1-2|TRBV5-6|-
TGTGCCAGCAGCAGAATAGGACAGGGTGATGACTATGGCTACACCTTC
CASSRIGQGDDYGYTF
>TRBD2|TRBJ2-7|TRBV9|-
TGTGCCAGCAGCGTGACTAGCGGGTCCTACGAGCAGTACTTC
CASSVTSGSYEQYF
>-|TRBJ1-1|TRBV10-3|-
TGTGCCATCAGGGACATGAACACTGAAGCTTTCTTT
CAIRDMNTEAFF
>-|TRBJ1-6|TRBV7-4|-
TGTGCCAGCAGCTCCCGCGACACCTATAATTCACCCCTCCACTTT
CASSSRDTYNSPLHF
>TRBD1|TRBJ2-1|TRBV11-2|-
TGTGCCAGCAGCTATGGGACAGGGGGCAATGAGCAGTTCTTC
CASSYGTGGNEQFF
>-|TRBJ2-5|TRBV5-4|-
TGTGCCAGCAGCTTGCGCGAGACCCAGTACTTC
CASSLRETQYF
>-|TRBJ1-5|TRBV5-8|few
TGTGCCAGCAGCTTTTCGGGGTACTATCAGCCCCAGCATTTT
CASSFSGYYQPQHF
>TRBD1|TRBJ1-6|TRBV14|once
TGTGCCAGCAGCCCGATAGGGACAGCAGAGTATTCACCCCTCCACTTT
CASSPIGTAEYSPLHF
>-|TRBJ2-1|TRBV4-1|once
TGCGCCAGCAGCCAGGAATTAGACAGGCTGGGTAACAATGAGCAGTTCTTC
CASSQELDRLGNNEQFF
>TRBD2|TRBJ2-1|TRBV5-1|-
TGCGCCAGCAGCTTGGACCCGGCGCTGGCGGGAGGGCCCAATGAGCAGTTCTTC
CASSLDPALAGGPNEQFF
>-|TRBJ1-1|TRBV7-2|-
TGTGCCAGCAGCTCTTGGTTGTCCACTGAAGCTTTCTTT
CASSSWLSTEAFF
>-|TRBJ2-7|TRBV4-2|few
TGTGCCAGCAGCCAACCCGACTACACCTCCTACGAGCAGTACTTC
CASSQPDYTSYEQYF
>-|TRBJ1-1|TRBV29-1|-
TGCAGCGTGCCCGGGCAGCAGGTTAGGAACACTGAAGCTTTCTTT
CSVPGQQVRNTEAFF
>-|TRBJ1-1|TRBV5-1|-
TGCGCCAGCAGCTCGATGGCGGATAACACTGAAGCTTTCTTT
CASSSMADNTEAFF
>TRBD1|TRBJ2-5|TRBV5-1|once
TGCGCCAGCAGCTCATTCCGGGACAGGGGAGAGACCCAGTACTTC
CASSSFRDRGETQYF
>-|TRBJ2-7|TRBV30|-
TGTGCCTGGAGTCCTGGGGGCGGTTCCTACGAGCAGTACTTC
CAWSPGGGSYEQYF
>TRBD1|TRBJ2-7|TRBV19|-
TGTGCCAGTAGTCAGGGGACAGGAGGCTACGAGCAGTACTTC
CASSQGTGGYEQYF
>-|TRBJ1-3|TRBV6-5|-
TGTGCCAGCATCCGGGGGGGGGTTTCTGGAAACACCATATATTTT
CASIRGGVSGNTIYF
>-|TRBJ2-7|TRBV6-1|few
TGTGCCAGCAGTGACAGCTACCTCGCCTCCTACGAGCAGTACTTC
CASSDSYLASYEQYF
>-|TRBJ2-1|TRBV27|-
TGTGCCAGCAGTCCCCCGGGACACTCCTACAATGAGCAGTTCTTC
CASSPPGHSYNEQFF
>-|TRBJ2-7|TRBV5-3|-
TGTGCCAGAAGCCCCCGGTCGCATCGAGGTCACCGCCCGGTGCCGTACTTC
CARSPRSHRGHRPVPYF
>TRBD2|TRBJ2-1|TRBV2|-
TGTGCCAGTAGCCCCGGGACTAGCGCCCCCTACAATGAGCAGTTCTTC
CASSPGTSAPYNEQFF
>-|TRBJ1-3|TRBV6-2/TRBV6-3|few
TGTGCCAGCAGTTACTCTGGCCTCTCTGGAAACACCATATATTTT
CASSYSGLSGNTIYF
>TRBD1|TRBJ1-1|TRBV30|-
TGTGCCTGGGGGACAGTATCGAACACTGAAGCTTTCTTT
CAWGTVSNTEAFF
>TRBD1|TRBJ1-1|TRBV27|-
TGTGCCAGCAGCGCCAGGGGGGAATGGGCTGAAGCTTTCTTT
CASSARGEWAEAFF
>-|TRBJ1-1|TRBV29-1|-
TGCAGCGTCCCGGGAAAGACGGGCACTGAAGCTTTCTTT
CSVPGKTGTEAFF
>-|TRBJ1-3|TRBV30|-
TGTGCCTGGAGTGTTCCTGGAAACACCATATATTTT
CAWSVPGNTIYF
>-|TRBJ1-2|TRBV7-2|-
TGTCCCAGCAGCTTGGGGGGGGTATCGGGGTATGGCTACACCTTC
CPSSLGGVSGYGYTF
>-|TRBJ1-1|TRBV6-5|-
TGTGCCAGCAGTTACTCCCAGGGGCCCAGGGAAGCTTTCTTT
CASSYSQGPREAFF
>-|TRBJ1-6|TRBV3-1/TRBV3-2|once
TGTGCCAGCGGAAGTTCCTATTCACCCCTCCACTTT
CASGSSYSPLHF
>-|TRBJ2-5|TRBV3-1/TRBV3-2|-
TGTGCCAGCAGCCAAGGTGAAGAAGAGACCCAGTACTTC
CASSQGEEETQYF
>-|TRBJ1-1|TRBV7-9|-
TGTGCCAGCAGCCTCAAGAACACTGAAGCTTTCTTT
CASSLKNTEAFF
>-|TRBJ1-3|TRBV3-1/TRBV3-2|-
TGTGCCAGCAAACAGAGCTCTGGAAACACCATATATTTT
CASKQSSGNTIYF
>-|TRBJ1-5|TRBV19|-
TGTGCCAGTAGTTCGGACACCGATCAGCCCCAGCATTTT
CASSSDTDQPQHF
>-|TRBJ1-2|TRBV5-5|-
TGTGCCAGCAGCCCGGAGACACTCTTCTATGGCTACACCTTC
CASSPETLFYGYTF
>-|TRBJ1-3|TRBV10-2|-
TGCGCCAGCAGACCGGGACGGTCCTCTGGAAACACCATATATTTT
CASRPGRSSGNTIYF
>-|TRBJ2-5|TRBV5-1|-
TGCGCCAGCAGCGCCTCCAACGGGCAAGAGACCCAGTACTTC
CASSASNGQETQYF
>-|TRBJ1-5|TRBV30|-
TGTGCCTGGACCCCTGACCGGTATAGCAATCAGCCCCAGCATTTT
CAWTPDRYSNQPQHF
>-|TRBJ2-3|TRBV20-1|-
TGCAGTGCTAGTCTAGGATCAAGCACAGATACGCAGTATTTT
CSASLGSSTDTQYF
>-|TRBJ1-2|TRBV11-2|-
TGTGCCAGCAGCTTAGATACCAACAGTAACTATGGCTACACCTTC
CASSLDTNSNYGYTF